Each of the 10 T cell receptor beta chains below was sequenced from the same sample in a study of shared clonotypes between healthy human individuals. CD8 cells regarded as naive lacked CD45RO, were positively chosen for CCR7, and omitted terminally differentiated effector memory CD45RA+ cells. The protocol was immunoSEQ multiplex PCR, while the TCRdb copy is restricted to in-frame clones and leaves out a portion. The profile shows about 2.2 million clones, 93% of them singletons. Sequencing input: naive CD8+ T cells from PBMCs. Every receptor here comes from a man in his late teens or twenties in good health. Some clones in this sample may be carry-over from other donors' samples.

This clone was seen once. The chain links TRBV7-9 to TRBJ2-5; 14 bases fit TRBD2. This CDR3 contains 16 residues. CDR1 is SEHNR and CDR2 is FQNEAQ in the germline V gene (reference sequence). V was pared by 5 bases and J by 1 base, with 3 bases of the junction left unmatched. In DNA, the CDR3 is TGTGCCAGCAGCGCGGGACTAGCGGGAGTCCAAGAGACCCAGTACTTC. This sequence encodes CASSAGLAGVQETQYF.

This chain joins TRBV28 and TRBJ2-7; 7 bases fit TRBD1. Trimming removed 6 bases from V and 0 bases from J; junction bases left unmatched: 8. This CDR3 has 15 residues. Germline CDR1 MDHEN, CDR2 SYDVKM. CDR3 nucleotide sequence: TGTGCCAGCAGCACCGGGACAGAGACCTCCTACGAGCAGTACTTC. This translates into CASSTGTETSYEQYF.

The rearrangement joins TRBV13 to TRBJ2-1; D call uncertain. The germline V and J ends were trimmed by 0 bases and 8 bases, with 8 bases remaining between them. Germline V gene lookup returns CDR1 PRHDT and CDR2 FYEKMQ (reference sequence). CDR3 length equals 13 residues. CDR3 nucleotides: TGTGCCAGCAGCTTAGGACGGCGTCATGAGCAGTTCTTC. Translating gives CASSLGRRHEQFF.

This chain links TRBV2 with TRBJ2-7, with 9 bases identical to TRBD2. The germline CDR1 and CDR2 sequences are SNHLY and FYNNEI. V was clipped by 3 bases and J by 1 base; unmatched bases: 7. The CDR3 is made up of 16 amino acids. The CDR3 DNA is TGTGCCAGCAGTGAGTTGGTAGCGGGAGAGTCCTACGAGCAGTACTTC. Amino acids: CASSELVAGESYEQYF.

V is TRBV28 and J is TRBJ2-7; a possible D gene is TRBD1 (6 bases). Germline assignment: CDR1 MDHEN and CDR2 SYDVKM. Trimming stripped 3 bases from V and 2 bases from J, with 11 bases between. The CDR3 has 14 amino acids. The CDR3 protein is CASSFKGVTYEQYF. The CDR3 DNA reads TGTGCCAGCAGTTTTAAGGGGGTTACCTACGAGCAGTACTTC.

The rearrangement links TRBV19 to TRBJ2-2, with D possibly called TRBD1 or TRBD2 (5 bases each). This CDR3 is built from 16 residues. Trimming removed 4 bases at V and 6 bases at J, with 18 bases between. Per the germline V gene, CDR1 is LNHDA and CDR2 is SQIVND (reference sequence). CDR3 bases: TGTGCCAGTAGTACCGGACGAGCCGGGACGCCCGGGGAGCTGTTTTTT. The encoded protein is CASSTGRAGTPGELFF.

The chain couples TRBV15 to TRBJ1-5, with 7 nucleotides matching TRBD1. CDR3 size: 16 residues. The germline gives CDR1 LNHNV, CDR2 YYDKDF (reference sequence). V lost 1 base to trimming and J lost 3 bases; unmatched junction nucleotides: 6. DNA of the CDR3: TGTGCCACCAGCAGAGGGTCGGGACAGCCCAATCAGCCCCAGCATTTT. This translates into CATSRGSGQPNQPQHF.

This clone came up once. The chain recombines TRBV7-8 with TRBJ2-7, with a weak D call TRBD2 (5 bases). Germline V gene sequence: CDR1 SGHVS, CDR2 FQNEAQ. The CDR3 spans 16 residues. Between the trimmed V and J ends, which lost 5 bases and 3 bases, there was a span of 20 bases. CDR3 residues: CASSVRSRSSNYEQYF. Written as DNA, the CDR3 is TGTGCCAGCAGCGTCCGATCCCGCTCTAGCAACTACGAGCAGTACTTC.

CDR3 nucleotide sequence: TGTGCCAGCAACAGAATACGACCCACAGATACGCAGTATTTT. Its translation is CASNRIRPTDTQYF. This sequence joins TRBV6-1 and TRBJ2-3; D remains unclear. The CDR3 length is 14 residues. The V gene lost 7 bases and the J gene lost 2 bases, with 13 bases spanning the gap. CDR1 is MNHNS, CDR2 SASEGT, per germline.

J is TRBJ2-7 and V is TRBV5-4; D gene uncertain. Germline CDR1 SGHNT, CDR2 YYREEE (reference sequence). The CDR3 runs 11 residues. The V end lost 2 bases, the J end lost 7 bases, and 7 bases lay between the germline ends. The CDR3 bases are TGTGCCAGCAGCTTTGACGGGGAGCAGTACTTC. This gives the protein CASSFDGEQYF.